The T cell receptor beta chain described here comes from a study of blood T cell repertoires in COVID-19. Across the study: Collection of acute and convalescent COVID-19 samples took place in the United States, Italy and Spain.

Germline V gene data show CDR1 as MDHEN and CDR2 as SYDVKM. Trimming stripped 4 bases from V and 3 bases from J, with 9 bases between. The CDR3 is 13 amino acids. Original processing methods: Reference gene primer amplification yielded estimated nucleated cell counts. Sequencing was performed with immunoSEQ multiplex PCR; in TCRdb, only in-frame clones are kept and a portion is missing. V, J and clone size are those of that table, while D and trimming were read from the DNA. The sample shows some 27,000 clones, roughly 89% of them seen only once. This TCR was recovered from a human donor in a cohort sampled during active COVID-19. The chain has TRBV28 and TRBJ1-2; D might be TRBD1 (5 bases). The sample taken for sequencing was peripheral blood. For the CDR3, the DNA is TGTGCCAGCAGTTACGGACAAGACTATGGCTACACCTTC. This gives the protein CASSYGQDYGYTF.